This T cell receptor (beta chain) was sequenced during a study of T cells in Graves' hyperthyroidism and ophthalmopathy. Looking at the study overall: Peripheral blood samples were taken at initial diagnosis, prior to any treatment. Whole-study results and caveats: Ophthalmopathy was told apart from stable hyperthyroidism by a 13 V-J model. Most expanded thyroid clonotypes above 0.001 recurred in blood.

The CDR3 is 10 residues long. The V end was cut by 10 bases, the J end by 7 bases, with 10 bases between. CDR1 is SNHLY and CDR2 is FYNNEI in the germline V gene. Amplified TCR beta CDR3 regions came from RNA transcripts. A set of HTBI primers served as the primers for a first-round RT-PCR of the TCR CDR3. TCRdb passed the multiplex PCR reads through MiXCR, listing each CDR3 protein once. The table shows 550,000 to 800,000 distinct CDR3 sequences, with approximately 16% occurring only once. This clonotype was seen repeatedly, ten times or more. Its antigen is unidentified. This clonotype was obtained from a man aged 18 to 30 with Graves' hyperthyroidism. The chain uses TRBV2 and TRBJ1-1; D not resolved. The sample was blood. This CDR3 is CAIFLREAFF. The CDR3 DNA follows: TGTGCCATCTTTCTTCGTGAAGCTTTCTTT.